These T cell receptor beta chains were read from a single sample in a study of Graves' ophthalmopathy and Graves' hyperthyroidism. MiXCR, run by TCRdb on the multiplex PCR reads, gives a single entry per CDR3 protein. The table shows about 400,000 distinct CDR3 sequences, with around 18% occurring only once. The specimen sequenced was peripheral blood. The receptors come from a woman aged 18-29 years with Graves' ophthalmopathy. The CDR3 runs from the conserved cysteine through the conserved F or W. The D gene is left open where the match is weak. The size of a clone is reported for some rows only, either as once, few or many, or as a class for expanded clones.

.	TRBV19	TRBJ2-2	TRBD2	CASSPNSGRLHTGELFF	TGTGCCAGTAGTCCTAATAGCGGGAGGCTTCACACCGGGGAGCTGTTTTTT
many	TRBV28	TRBJ2-5	TRBD2	CASNLGSGRLEETQYF	TGTGCCAGCAACTTGGGTAGCGGGAGATTGGAGGAGACCCAGTACTTC
few	TRBV13	TRBJ2-5	TRBD1	CASTPTRGLGEETQYF	TGTGCCAGCACCCCAACCAGGGGGCTTGGGGAAGAGACCCAGTACTTC
few	TRBV18	TRBJ1-5	.	CASSPIRVKNQPQHF	TGTGCCAGCTCACCGATCCGGGTCAAAAATCAGCCCCAGCATTTT
.	TRBV19	TRBJ1-5	TRBD1	CASSEDRGEDQPQHF	TGTGCCAGTAGTGAGGACAGGGGAGAGGATCAGCCCCAGCATTTT
many	TRBV27	TRBJ1-1	.	CASSLSRPQVEAFF	TGTGCCAGCAGTTTATCCCGACCCCAAGTTGAAGCTTTCTTT
.	TRBV4-1	TRBJ2-7	.	CASSQDTLYEQYF	TGCGCCAGCAGCCAAGACACCCTTTACGAGCAGTACTTC
many	TRBV7-2	TRBJ1-6	.	CASSLGRTNSPLHF	TGTGCCAGCAGCTTGGGACGGACAAATTCACCCCTCCACTTT
many	TRBV6-1	TRBJ1-2	TRBD1	CASSDGQGLVSGGYTF	TGTGCCAGCAGTGATGGACAGGGGCTGGTCTCTGGGGGCTACACCTTC
many	TRBV5-1	TRBJ1-5	TRBD1	CASSLAERGGLISNQPQHF	TGCGCCAGCAGCTTGGCCGAAAGAGGGGGCCTTATTAGCAATCAGCCCCAGCATTTT
many	TRBV18	TRBJ1-6	.	CASSPRTGGNSPLHF	TGTGCCAGCTCACCTAGGACGGGCGGGAATTCACCCCTCCACTTT
.	TRBV30	TRBJ1-5	TRBD1	CAWSAGQGDQPQHF	TGTGCCTGGAGTGCGGGGCAGGGGGATCAGCCCCAGCATTTT
many	TRBV7-2	TRBJ2-7	.	CASSELREQYF	TGTGCCAGCAGCGAGCTCCGGGAGCAGTACTTC
many	TRBV4-1	TRBJ2-7	.	CASSQVTGPYEQYF	TGCGCCAGCAGCCAAGTTACAGGGCCTTACGAGCAGTACTTC
once	TRBV6-5	TRBJ2-7	TRBD2	CASSYSGAGGPLGQYF	TGTGCCAGCAGTTACTCAGGAGCGGGAGGGCCGTTAGGGCAGTACTTC
.	TRBV29-1	TRBJ1-2	.	CSVLTGPLYGYTF	TGCAGCGTCCTTACAGGCCCCCTCTATGGCTACACCTTC
many	TRBV2	TRBJ2-7	.	CASQWVQSTYEQYF	TGTGCCAGCCAGTGGGTACAGTCGACCTACGAGCAGTACTTC
many	TRBV7-3	TRBJ2-5	.	CASSLFGQQETQYF	TGTGCCAGCAGCTTATTCGGACAGCAAGAGACCCAGTACTTC
few	TRBV30	TRBJ2-2	.	CAWSGVKGSPGELFF	TGTGCCTGGAGTGGTGTTAAGGGTAGCCCCGGGGAGCTGTTTTTT
few	TRBV5-1	TRBJ2-6	.	CASSGGQPSGANVLTF	TGCGCCAGCAGCGGAGGACAGCCCTCTGGGGCCAACGTCCTGACTTTC
many	TRBV10-2	TRBJ2-7	TRBD2	CASSGHGLAGTEQYF	TGCGCCAGCAGTGGCCACGGACTAGCGGGAACCGAGCAGTACTTC
many	TRBV20-1	TRBJ2-2	.	CSAPPTGRGGELFF	TGCAGTGCTCCCCCCACAGGGAGAGGCGGGGAGCTGTTTTTT
.	TRBV12-3/TRBV12-4	TRBJ1-5	.	CASSLWTVQPQHF	TGTGCCAGCAGTCTCTGGACAGTTCAGCCCCAGCATTTT
many	TRBV6-5	TRBJ2-5	.	CASTSALTGGAETQYF	TGTGCCAGCACCTCCGCATTGACGGGGGGCGCGGAGACCCAGTACTTC
many	TRBV19	TRBJ1-1	TRBD1	CASSSGGFTEAFF	TGTGCCAGTTCCTCAGGGGGCTTCACTGAAGCTTTCTTT
many	TRBV5-1	TRBJ2-2	.	CASTGPTGNTGELFF	TGCGCCAGCACAGGGCCGACAGGGAACACCGGGGAGCTGTTTTTT
.	TRBV19	TRBJ2-7	.	CATKSGQAAYEQYF	TGTGCCACCAAAAGCGGGCAGGCCGCCTACGAGCAGTACTTC
.	TRBV19	TRBJ2-5	.	CASSTWSQETQYF	TGTGCCAGTAGTACTTGGAGCCAAGAGACCCAGTACTTC
many	TRBV30	TRBJ2-7	.	CAWSPPPGSYEQYF	TGTGCCTGGAGTCCCCCCCCAGGCTCCTACGAGCAGTACTTC
many	TRBV12-3/TRBV12-4	TRBJ1-5	.	CASSLDAGGAVLQPQHF	TGTGCCAGCAGTTTAGATGCGGGAGGGGCCGTTCTCCAGCCCCAGCATTTT